The sequence of this TCR beta chain was determined in a study of T cells in localized non-small cell lung cancer (dated by TCRdb to the early 2020s). In terms of the full investigation: T cell repertoires of 236 early-stage NSCLC patients were analyzed, with tumors being compared against uninvolved tumor-adjacent lungs. Of the NSCLC patients, 129 were male and about 97 were female, and the mean age was approximately 64 years. All 240 or so NSCLC patients in the cohort were treatment-naive and had localized lung tumors that were resected.

Comment on this clone: The target of this receptor is not known. No base quality information exists; no much larger clone differs at one position.

TCR beta CDR3 regions were sequenced from DNA using the immunoSEQ Assay. Per the authors' processing: T cell density was computed as TCR beta template counts normalized to usable DNA estimated by amplifying housekeeping genes. The preseqR package was used to estimate richness by extrapolating to 400,000 templates for PBMC samples and to 120,000 templates for tissue samples. Clonality was defined by subtracting Pielou's evenness from one. Tissue-enriched TCRs were identified by differential abundance testing using productive amino-acid clonotypes, minimum total count 5 and alpha 0.1. The Jaccard Index and the Morisita Overlap Index were used to quantify repertoire overlap between compartments. GLIPH grouped TCR beta CDR3s together with public tetramer-defined viral CDR3s, and a viral motif had to include at least three viral sequences and show V-gene enrichment. TCRdb carries this immuneACCESS record with in-frame sequences only. Its versions omit some clonotypes, under half of them owing to an unresolved V gene in the studies checked, with the rest unexplained. V, J and clone size reflect that table, while D and trimming were determined from the DNA. For this sample the table gives approximately 22,000 clones, of which less than 90% were detected only once. The ten most abundant clones make up approximately 22% of the sample.

Relative to germline, V is 7 bases shorter and J is 2 bases shorter, with 18 bases between their ends. CDR1 and CDR2 are drawn from the germline V gene: SGHTA, FQGNSA. The CDR3 contains 15 residues, cysteine and phenylalanine counted. Of the read, only the CDR3 DNA is kept; its 45 bases are in frame from base 1. At diagnosis, peripheral blood, uninvolved tumor-adjacent lung and tumor were collected and were preserved as a mix of fresh-frozen and FFPE material. For TCR repertoire profiling, the blood samples were analyzed as peripheral blood mononuclear cells. The paper's findings and limits, for the study overall: Of the top 100 tumor clones, a median of around 57 were detected in paired uninvolved adjacent lung; roughly 26 were also among that lung's top 100. Longer overall survival was associated with higher blood T cell density, whereas shorter survival was associated with higher adjacent-lung clonality. Uninvolved tumor-adjacent lung showed the highest T cell clonality, higher than tumor, which suggests more focused antigenic responses in the adjacent lung. Because of the exploratory design, TCR variables were selected using unadjusted p-values without false-discovery rate correction. Because multi-region sequencing of the tumors was not done, intratumor heterogeneity could not be ruled out.

The receptor chain draws on TRBV7-2 and TRBJ2-7, with TRBD2 tentatively as D gene (6 bases match). The input for sequencing was PBMCs, taken before any cancer treatment. The TCR sequence derives from a man aged 40 to 69 with stage II squamous cell lung carcinoma. The CDR3 reads CASNSPLEGTYEQYF. The nucleotide sequence is TGTGCCAGCAACTCGCCACTGGAGGGCACCTACGAGCAGTACTTC.